This T cell receptor beta chain originates from a study of T cell changes during pregnancy in multiple sclerosis. Data came from immunoSEQ multiplex PCR; TCRdb stores just in-frame clones and leaves some out. This table has around 100,000 clones, 85% to 95% appearing once. This receptor was taken from a female donor with multiple sclerosis, enrolled in a pregnancy study. The specimen was peripheral blood, collected after pregnancy.

The CDR3 DNA reads TGCGCCAGCAGCTTGGCCGTCGGGATACGGACTGAAGCTTTCTTT. Its translation is CASSLAVGIRTEAFF. V is TRBV5-1 and J is TRBJ1-1, with D unresolved. There are 15 residues in the CDR3. Germline values: CDR1 SGHRS, CDR2 YFSETQ. Trimming pared 0 bases from V and 5 bases from J, leaving 14 bases between.